The rows below give T cell receptor beta chains drawn from one sample of a study of CD8+CD57+ T cells in acquired aplastic anemia. Each CDR3 protein is one row after TCRdb ran MiXCR on the reads. The table shows 150,000 to 200,000 distinct CDR3 sequences, with roughly 64% occurring only once. Sequenced: sorted CD4+, CD8+, or CD8+CD57+ T cells (not recorded which) from PBMCs. The receptors come from a human donor with severe aplastic anemia or a healthy control (not recorded which). The CDR3 runs from the conserved cysteine through the conserved F or W. The D gene is left open where the match is weak. Clone sizes are given selectively: once, few, many, or a class where the clone is expanded.

v_call,d_call,j_call,clone_size,cdr3_aa,cdr3_nt
TRBV11-1,TRBD1,TRBJ1-2,.,CASSSPPDRADYTF,TGTGCCAGCAGCTCACCTCCGGACAGGGCAGACTACACCTTC
TRBV7-2,TRBD1,TRBJ2-3,once,CASSLALGTGSTDTQYF,TGTGCCAGCAGCTTAGCGCTTGGGACAGGGAGCACAGATACGCAGTATTTT
TRBV7-2,.,TRBJ1-1,.,CASSHQGHQNTEAFF,TGTGCCAGCAGTCACCAGGGACACCAGAACACTGAAGCTTTCTTT
TRBV15,TRBD1,TRBJ1-5,.,CATSIRTGEDTQHF,TGTGCCACCAGCATCCGGACAGGGGAGGATACCCAGCATTTT
TRBV7-6,.,TRBJ1-1,many,CASSLGDLNTEAFF,TGTGCCAGCAGCTTAGGGGACCTTAACACTGAAGCTTTCTTT
TRBV7-9,TRBD2,TRBJ2-2,.,CASSLRGGVIVTNTGELFF,TGTGCCAGCAGCTTGCGGGGGGGGGTTATAGTTACGAACACCGGGGAGCTGTTTTTT
TRBV6-6,TRBD2,TRBJ2-7,.,CASSAGTSDYEQYF,TGTGCCAGCAGCGCCGGGACTAGCGACTACGAGCAGTACTTC
TRBV7-9,.,TRBJ1-5,.,CASSEVGPELGPQHF,TGTGCCAGCAGTGAAGTGGGTCCAGAACTTGGGCCCCAGCATTTT
TRBV9,.,TRBJ2-7,.,CASSVGQAASYEQYF,TGTGCTAGCAGCGTAGGGCAAGCGGCCTCCTACGAGCAGTACTTC
TRBV2,.,TRBJ1-1,.,CASRDRTPTEAFF,TGTGCCAGCAGAGACAGGACCCCCACTGAAGCTTTCTTT
TRBV2,.,TRBJ2-5,.,CASSEGREETQYF,TGTGCCAGCAGTGAAGGGCGGGAAGAGACCCAGTACTTC
TRBV20-1,TRBD1,TRBJ2-5,.,CSAGGTGLETQYF,TGCAGTGCTGGAGGGACAGGGTTGGAGACCCAGTACTTC
TRBV10-3,.,TRBJ2-7,few,CAISELNYEQYF,TGTGCCATCAGCGAACTGAACTACGAGCAGTACTTC
TRBV19,TRBD1,TRBJ1-5,many,CASIGTVSNQPQHF,TGTGCCAGTATTGGGACAGTTAGCAATCAGCCCCAGCATTTT
TRBV7-9,.,TRBJ1-1,few,CASSLDSNTEAFF,TGTGCCAGCAGTTTGGACAGCAACACTGAAGCTTTCTTT
TRBV9,.,TRBJ2-1,.,CASSVSSGKQFF,TGTGCCAGCAGCGTAAGTAGCGGAAAGCAGTTCTTC
TRBV29-1,.,TRBJ2-7,.,CSSRATGPYEQYF,TGCAGCAGTCGGGCGACAGGTCCCTACGAGCAGTACTTC
TRBV7-7,.,TRBJ2-7,once,CASSRATEGSEQYF,TGTGCTAGCAGCCGAGCGACGGAAGGGAGCGAGCAGTACTTC
TRBV20-1,.,TRBJ2-5,.,CGHYQQETQYF,TGCGGTCACTACCAACAAGAGACCCAGTACTTC
TRBV5-1,.,TRBJ1-6,.,CASSAGGSGISPLHF,TGCGCCAGCAGCGCCGGCGGTTCGGGGATTTCACCCCTCCACTTT
TRBV24-1,.,TRBJ1-5,.,CATSVRGINQPQHF,TGTGCCACCAGTGTTAGGGGGATCAATCAGCCCCAGCATTTT
TRBV7-8,.,TRBJ2-7,.,CASSSVRVKEQYF,TGTGCCAGCAGCTCGGTCAGGGTCAAGGAGCAGTACTTC
TRBV3-1,TRBD1,TRBJ2-5,many,CASRDREETQYF,TGTGCCAGCAGGGACAGGGAAGAGACCCAGTACTTC
TRBV24-1,.,TRBJ1-3,.,CATSESGNTIYF,TGTGCCACCAGTGAAAGCGGAAACACCATATATTTT
TRBV19,.,TRBJ2-3,few,CASSMPKSTDTQYF,TGTGCCAGTAGTATGCCAAAGAGCACAGATACGCAGTATTTT
TRBV19,.,TRBJ2-7,.,CASSMVSSSHEQYF,TGTGCCAGTAGTATGGTATCGAGTTCCCACGAGCAGTACTTC
TRBV12-3/TRBV12-4,.,TRBJ1-2,.,CASTSLGVGGYTF,TGTGCCAGCACCTCGCTAGGGGTGGGGGGCTACACCTTC
TRBV29-1,.,TRBJ1-1,.,CSVEGGTSEAFF,TGCAGCGTTGAAGGCGGGACCTCTGAAGCTTTCTTT
TRBV10-1,.,TRBJ2-5,medium-sized,CASSVLSAKETQYF,TGCGCCAGCAGTGTTCTTTCCGCAAAAGAGACCCAGTACTTC
TRBV6-5,.,TRBJ1-2,.,CASSKDSPTLYGYTF,TGTGCCAGCAGTAAGGACAGTCCAACTCTCTATGGCTACACCTTC
TRBV7-9,.,TRBJ2-2,many,CASRTARVPPTGELFF,TGTGCCAGCCGAACCGCGCGGGTTCCCCCAACCGGGGAGCTGTTTTTT
TRBV4-3,.,TRBJ2-7,.,CASSRGPAGIYEQYF,TGCGCCAGCAGCCGAGGACCAGCCGGGATCTACGAGCAGTACTTC
TRBV4-1,.,TRBJ1-6,many,CASSPLPPGGSPLHF,TGCGCCAGCAGCCCTTTGCCCCCCGGTGGTTCACCCCTCCACTTT